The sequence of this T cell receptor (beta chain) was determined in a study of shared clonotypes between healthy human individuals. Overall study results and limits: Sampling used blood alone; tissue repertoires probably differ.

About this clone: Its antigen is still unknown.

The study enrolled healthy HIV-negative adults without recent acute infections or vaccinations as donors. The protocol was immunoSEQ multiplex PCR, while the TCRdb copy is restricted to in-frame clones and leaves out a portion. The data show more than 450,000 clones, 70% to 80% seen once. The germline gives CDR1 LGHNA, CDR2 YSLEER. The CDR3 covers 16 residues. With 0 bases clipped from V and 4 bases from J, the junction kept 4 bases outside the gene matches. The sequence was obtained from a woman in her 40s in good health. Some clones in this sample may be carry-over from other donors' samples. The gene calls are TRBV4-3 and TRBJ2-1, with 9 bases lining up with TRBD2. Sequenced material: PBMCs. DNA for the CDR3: TGCGCCAGCAGCCAAGATTGGGCGGGAGGGTACAATGAGCAGTTCTTC. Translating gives CASSQDWAGGYNEQFF.